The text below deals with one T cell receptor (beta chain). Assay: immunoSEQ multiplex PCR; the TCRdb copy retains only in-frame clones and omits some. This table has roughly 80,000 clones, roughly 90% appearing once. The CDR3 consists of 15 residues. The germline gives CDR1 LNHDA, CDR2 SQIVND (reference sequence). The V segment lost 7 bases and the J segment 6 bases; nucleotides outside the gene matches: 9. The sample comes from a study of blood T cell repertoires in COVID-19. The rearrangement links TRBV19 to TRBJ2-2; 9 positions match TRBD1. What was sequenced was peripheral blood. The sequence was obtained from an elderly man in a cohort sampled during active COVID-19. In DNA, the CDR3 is TGTGCCAGTACCCAAAGGGACAGGGCCGCCGGGGAGCTGTTTTTT. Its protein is CASTQRDRAAGELFF.